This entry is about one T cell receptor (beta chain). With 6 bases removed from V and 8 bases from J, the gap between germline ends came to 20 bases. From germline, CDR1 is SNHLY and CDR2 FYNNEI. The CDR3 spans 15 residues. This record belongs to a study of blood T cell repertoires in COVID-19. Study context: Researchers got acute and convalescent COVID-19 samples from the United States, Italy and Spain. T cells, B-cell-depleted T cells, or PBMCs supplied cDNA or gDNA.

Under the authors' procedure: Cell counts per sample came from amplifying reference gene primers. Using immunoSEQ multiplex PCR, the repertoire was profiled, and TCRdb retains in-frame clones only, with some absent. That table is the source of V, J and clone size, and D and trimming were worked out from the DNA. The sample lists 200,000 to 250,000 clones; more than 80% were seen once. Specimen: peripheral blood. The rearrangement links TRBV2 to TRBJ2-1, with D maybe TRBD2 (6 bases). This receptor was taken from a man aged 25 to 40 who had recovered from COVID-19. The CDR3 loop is CASSRRGTAGDEQFF. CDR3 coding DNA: TGTGCCAGCAGCAGGCGAGGGACTGCGGGTGATGAGCAGTTCTTC.